The 12 T cell receptor beta chains reported below all come from one sample, sequenced in a study of early T cells in non-severe SARS-CoV-2 infection. TCRdb ran MiXCR on the 5' RACE reads and lists one entry per CDR3 protein. In the table there are roughly 48,000 distinct CDR3 sequences, approximately 5.6% of which are singletons. The sample taken for sequencing was whole blood. These TCRs come from an adult who was a healthcare worker with PCR-confirmed SARS-CoV-2 infection or an uninfected control (not recorded which).

The chain uses TRBV19 and TRBJ2-5; D gene uncertain. The V and J ends lost 6 bases and 5 bases respectively, with 13 bases between them. CDR1 and CDR2 (germline): LNHDA, SQIVND (reference sequence). This CDR3 region has 13 residues. CDR3 region: CASSVPGRETQYF. CDR3 nucleotide sequence: TGTGCCAGTAGCGTCCCAGGTCGGGAGACCCAGTACTTC.

A few counts support this clonotype. V gene TRBV7-9 combines with J gene TRBJ1-1, with D possibly TRBD1 on 6 matching bases. Between the trimmed V and J ends, which lost 5 bases and 3 bases, there was a span of 10 bases. Germline lookup yields CDR1 SEHNR and CDR2 FQNEAQ (reference sequence). The CDR3 runs 13 residues. CDR3 coding DNA: TGTGCCAGCAGCACACAGGGAGACACTGAAGCTTTCTTT. Translating it yields CASSTQGDTEAFF.

This clonotype was detected only a few times. The CDR3 spells CASSLYRADTQYF. The DNA of the CDR3 is TGTGCCAGCAGCCTCTACAGGGCAGATACGCAGTATTTT. V and J are TRBV11-3 and TRBJ2-3; possibly TRBD1 for D (6 bases). The V end lost 5 bases, the J end lost 4 bases, and 10 bases lay between the germline ends. CDR1 is SGHNT, CDR2 YENEEA, per germline. The CDR3 contains 13 residues.

This clonotype was seen repeatedly, ten times or more. The chain recombines TRBV21-1 with TRBJ1-5; the table's D call TRBD1 went unverified against the DNA. TRBV21-1 is termed a pseudogene. The CDR3 extends over 16 amino acids. The CDR3 is CASPGGQGAVHQPQHF. The CDR3 region has the DNA TGTGCCAGCCCGGGGGGGCAGGGTGCTGTGCATCAGCCCCAGCATTTT.

Written as DNA, the CDR3 is TGCAGCTTTGCTACCTCCCAGGGCCAGCCCCAGCATTTT. This codes for CSFATSQGQPQHF. The genes are TRBV29-1 and TRBJ1-5, with D maybe TRBD1 (5 bases). Per the germline V gene, CDR1 is SQVTM and CDR2 is ANQGSEA. The CDR3 covers 13 residues. With 8 bases removed from V and 7 bases from J, the gap between germline ends came to 18 bases. Complete variable domain (other parts from reference TRBV29-1 and TRBJ1-5): SAVISQKPSRDICQRGTSLTIQCQVDSQVTMMFWYRQQPGQSLTLIATANQGSEATYESGFVIDKFPISRPNLTFSTLTVSNMSPEDSSIYLCSFATSQGQPQHFGDGTRLSIL.

This clonotype was detected only a few times. The chain links TRBV5-1 to TRBJ2-7; 10 positions agree with TRBD2. There are 15 residues in the CDR3. The germline CDR1 and CDR2 sequences are SGHRS and YFSETQ. With V trimmed by 5 bases and J by 4 bases, 9 bases remained unmatched. CDR3 DNA sequence: TGCGCCAGCAGTCGAGCGGGAGGGCCCCAGTACGAGCAGTACTTC. Amino acid sequence: CASSRAGGPQYEQYF.

This clonotype was found many times. The chain employs TRBV12-3 or TRBV12-4 and TRBJ1-4, with D hard to call. This CDR3 contains 14 residues. The V end was cut by 6 bases, the J end by 7 bases, with 15 bases between. Here the CDR3 reads CASRTSGSGEKLFF. The DNA for the CDR3 is TGTGCCAGCAGAACATCGGGCTCGGGTGAAAAACTGTTTTTT.

This clonotype has at least ten counts. This chain links TRBV12-3 or TRBV12-4 with TRBJ2-3, with 9 positions matching TRBD2. There are 16 residues in the CDR3. The J segment lost 0 bases and the V segment lost 1 base, leaving 2 bases of the junction unmatched. CDR3 coding DNA: TGTGCCAGCAGTTTAGTACTAGCGGGTAGCACAGATACGCAGTATTTT. This sequence encodes CASSLVLAGSTDTQYF.

This sequence joins TRBV6-2 or TRBV6-3 and TRBJ1-2; the D gene is possibly TRBD1 (5 bases). CDR3 length: 13 residues. With 2 bases removed from V and 2 bases from J, the gap between germline ends came to 6 bases. Germline V lookup: CDR1 MNHEY, CDR2 SVGEGT. The CDR3 nucleotides read TGTGCCAGCAGTTACGACAGCAACTATGGCTACACCTTC. Its protein product is CASSYDSNYGYTF.

This clonotype was seen only a few times. This chain uses TRBV9 with TRBJ2-7; tentatively, D is TRBD1 (5 bases). Germline lookup yields CDR1 SGDLS and CDR2 YYNGEE. The V gene lost 3 bases and the J gene lost 1 base, with 11 bases spanning the gap. This CDR3 is 14 amino acids long. CDR3 in amino acids: CASSAQGASYEQYF. The CDR3 bases are TGTGCCAGCAGCGCACAAGGGGCGTCCTACGAGCAGTACTTC.

This clonotype was observed at least ten times. This chain links TRBV7-2 with TRBJ2-2; tentative D call: TRBD1 (6 bases). Trimming removed 5 bases at V and 5 bases at J, with 12 bases between. The CDR3 length is 14 residues. Germline CDR1 reads SGHTA; CDR2 reads FQGNSA. This CDR3 reads CASSPGTLTGELFF. CDR3 nucleotides: TGTGCCAGCAGCCCTGGGACACTGACCGGGGAGCTGTTTTTT.

This clonotype was seen repeatedly, ten times or more. CDR3 sequence: CSVDSDYGYTF. For the CDR3, the DNA is TGCAGCGTCGACTCGGACTATGGCTACACCTTC. The V gene is TRBV29-1, the J gene TRBJ1-2; D ambiguous. Germline V gene sequence: CDR1 SQVTM, CDR2 ANQGSEA. V lost 6 bases, J lost 3 bases, and 8 bases lay in between. This CDR3 comprises 11 residues.